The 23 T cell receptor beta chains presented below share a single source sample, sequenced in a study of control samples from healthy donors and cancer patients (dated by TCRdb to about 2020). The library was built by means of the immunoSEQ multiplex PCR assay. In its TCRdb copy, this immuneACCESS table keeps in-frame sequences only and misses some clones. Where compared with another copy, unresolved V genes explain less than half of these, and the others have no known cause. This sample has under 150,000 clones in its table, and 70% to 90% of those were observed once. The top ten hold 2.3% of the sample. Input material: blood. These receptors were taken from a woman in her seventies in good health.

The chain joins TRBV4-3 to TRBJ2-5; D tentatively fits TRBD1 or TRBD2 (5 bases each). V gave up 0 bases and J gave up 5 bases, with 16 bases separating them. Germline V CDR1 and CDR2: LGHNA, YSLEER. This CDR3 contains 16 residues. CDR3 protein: CASSQDLGLAPETQYF. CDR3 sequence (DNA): TGCGCCAGCAGCCAAGATCTGGGGCTAGCACCGGAGACCCAGTACTTC.

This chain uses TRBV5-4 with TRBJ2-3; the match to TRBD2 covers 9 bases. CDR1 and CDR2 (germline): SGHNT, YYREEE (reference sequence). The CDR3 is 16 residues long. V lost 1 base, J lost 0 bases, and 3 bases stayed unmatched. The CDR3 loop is CASSLLLAGSTDTQYF. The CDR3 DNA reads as TGTGCCAGCAGCTTGTTGCTAGCGGGGAGCACAGATACGCAGTATTTT.

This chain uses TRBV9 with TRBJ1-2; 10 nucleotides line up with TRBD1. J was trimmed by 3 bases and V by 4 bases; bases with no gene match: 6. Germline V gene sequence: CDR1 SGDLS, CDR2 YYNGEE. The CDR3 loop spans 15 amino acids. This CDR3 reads CASSPGGQGYYGYTF. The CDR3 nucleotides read TGTGCCAGCAGCCCGGGGGGACAGGGGTACTATGGCTACACCTTC.

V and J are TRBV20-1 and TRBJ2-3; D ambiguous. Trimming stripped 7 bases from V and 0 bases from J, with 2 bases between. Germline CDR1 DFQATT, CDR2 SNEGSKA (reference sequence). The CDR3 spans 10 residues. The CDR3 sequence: CSGSTDTQYF. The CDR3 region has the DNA TGCAGTGGAAGCACAGATACGCAGTATTTT.

The CDR3 bases are TGTGCCATCATGTGGGGGGGAGGCGATGGCTACACCTTC. It encodes CAIMWGGGDGYTF. The chain employs TRBV10-3 and TRBJ1-2; D might be TRBD1 (5 bases). Germline assignment: CDR1 ENHRY and CDR2 SYGVKD. Trimming shortened V by 7 bases and J by 6 bases, and 15 bases separated the two germline ends. The CDR3 length is 13 residues.

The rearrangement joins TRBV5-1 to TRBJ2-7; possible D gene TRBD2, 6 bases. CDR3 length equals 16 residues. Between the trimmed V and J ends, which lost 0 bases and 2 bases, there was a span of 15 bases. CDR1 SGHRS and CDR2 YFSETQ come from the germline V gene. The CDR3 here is CASSLAGLGSTYEQYF. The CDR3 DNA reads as TGCGCCAGCAGCTTGGCGGGACTGGGGTCCACCTACGAGCAGTACTTC.

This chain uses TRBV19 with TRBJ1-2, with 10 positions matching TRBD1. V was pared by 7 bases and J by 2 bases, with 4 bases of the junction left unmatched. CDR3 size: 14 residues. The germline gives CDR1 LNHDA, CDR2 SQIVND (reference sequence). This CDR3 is CASKPGQGNYGYTF. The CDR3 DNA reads TGTGCCAGTAAACCGGGACAGGGGAACTATGGCTACACCTTC.

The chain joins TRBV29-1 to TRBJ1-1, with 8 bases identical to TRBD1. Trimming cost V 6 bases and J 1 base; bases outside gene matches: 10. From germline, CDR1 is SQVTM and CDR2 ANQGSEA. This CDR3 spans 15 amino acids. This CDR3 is CSVRQGTGGNTEAFF. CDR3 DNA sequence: TGCAGCGTGCGACAGGGGACAGGCGGGAACACTGAAGCTTTCTTT.

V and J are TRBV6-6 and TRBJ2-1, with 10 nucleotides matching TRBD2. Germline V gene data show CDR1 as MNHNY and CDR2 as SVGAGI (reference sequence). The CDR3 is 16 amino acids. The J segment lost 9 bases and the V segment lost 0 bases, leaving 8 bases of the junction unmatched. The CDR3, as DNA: TGTGCCAGCAGTTACTCGGCACAGCGGGGGGGCGGTGAGCAGTTCTTC. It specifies CASSYSAQRGGGEQFF.

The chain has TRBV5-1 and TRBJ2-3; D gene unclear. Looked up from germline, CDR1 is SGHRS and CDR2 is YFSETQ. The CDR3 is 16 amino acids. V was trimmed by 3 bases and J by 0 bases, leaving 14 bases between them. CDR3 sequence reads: CASSYRGGTSTDTQYF. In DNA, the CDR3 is TGCGCCAGCAGCTACAGAGGCGGTACGAGCACAGATACGCAGTATTTT.

In DNA, the CDR3 is TGTGCCAGCAGCTTATCCGGGGGTGGCTACAATGAGCAGTTCTTC. It is translated as CASSLSGGGYNEQFF. The chain joins TRBV7-2 to TRBJ2-1, with a possible D match to TRBD2 (6 bases). This CDR3 has 15 residues. Germline V gene data show CDR1 as SGHTA and CDR2 as FQGNSA. The V and J ends lost 2 bases and 3 bases respectively, with 11 bases between them.

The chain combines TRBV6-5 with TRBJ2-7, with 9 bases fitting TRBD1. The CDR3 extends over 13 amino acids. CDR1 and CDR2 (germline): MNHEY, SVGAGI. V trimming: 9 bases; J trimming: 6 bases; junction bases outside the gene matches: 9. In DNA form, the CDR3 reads TGTGCCAGTTGGACAGGGGTGAAGGGCGAGCAGTACTTC. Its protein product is CASWTGVKGEQYF.

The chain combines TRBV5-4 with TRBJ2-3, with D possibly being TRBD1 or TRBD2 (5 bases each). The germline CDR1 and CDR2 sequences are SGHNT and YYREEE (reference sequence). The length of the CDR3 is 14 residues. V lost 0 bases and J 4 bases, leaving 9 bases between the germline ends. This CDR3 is CASSLAGRADTQYF. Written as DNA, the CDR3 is TGTGCCAGCAGCTTGGCGGGGCGGGCAGATACGCAGTATTTT.

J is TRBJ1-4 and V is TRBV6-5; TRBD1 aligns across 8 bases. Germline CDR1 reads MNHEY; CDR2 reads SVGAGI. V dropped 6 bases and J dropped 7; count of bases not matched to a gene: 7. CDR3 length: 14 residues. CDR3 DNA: TGTGCCAGCAGAGCCAGGGGGCCCGCTGAAAAACTGTTTTTT. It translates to CASRARGPAEKLFF.

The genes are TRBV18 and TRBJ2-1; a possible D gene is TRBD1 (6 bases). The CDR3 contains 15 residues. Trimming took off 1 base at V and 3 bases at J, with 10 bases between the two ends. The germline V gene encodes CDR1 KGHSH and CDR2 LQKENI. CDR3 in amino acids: CASSPQDSYYNEQFF. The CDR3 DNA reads TGTGCCAGCTCACCACAGGACAGCTACTACAATGAGCAGTTCTTC.

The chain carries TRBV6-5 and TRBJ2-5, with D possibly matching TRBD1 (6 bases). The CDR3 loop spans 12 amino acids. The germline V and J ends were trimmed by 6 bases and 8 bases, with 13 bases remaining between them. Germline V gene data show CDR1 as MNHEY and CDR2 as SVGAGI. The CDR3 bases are TGTGCCAGCAGGGACGGACAGACCACCCAGTACTTC. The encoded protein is CASRDGQTTQYF.

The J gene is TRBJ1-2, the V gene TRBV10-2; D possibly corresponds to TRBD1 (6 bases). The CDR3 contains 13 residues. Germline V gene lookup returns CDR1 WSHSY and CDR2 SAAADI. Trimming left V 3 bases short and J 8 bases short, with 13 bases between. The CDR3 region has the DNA TGCGCCAGCAGTGAAACAGGGATTGGGGGCTACACCTTC. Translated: CASSETGIGGYTF.

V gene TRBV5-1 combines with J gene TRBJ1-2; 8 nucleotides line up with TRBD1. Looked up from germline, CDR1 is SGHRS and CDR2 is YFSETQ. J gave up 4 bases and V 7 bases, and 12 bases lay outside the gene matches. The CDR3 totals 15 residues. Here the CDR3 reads CASGIQGAEGYGYTF. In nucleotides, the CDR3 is TGCGCCAGCGGGATCCAGGGGGCGGAAGGCTATGGCTACACCTTC.

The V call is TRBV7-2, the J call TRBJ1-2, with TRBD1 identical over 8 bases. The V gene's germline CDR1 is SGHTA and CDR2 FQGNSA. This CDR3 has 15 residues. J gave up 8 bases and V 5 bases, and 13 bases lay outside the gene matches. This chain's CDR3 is CASSPADRVIFGYTF. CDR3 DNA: TGTGCCAGCAGCCCCGCGGACAGGGTGATTTTCGGCTACACCTTC.

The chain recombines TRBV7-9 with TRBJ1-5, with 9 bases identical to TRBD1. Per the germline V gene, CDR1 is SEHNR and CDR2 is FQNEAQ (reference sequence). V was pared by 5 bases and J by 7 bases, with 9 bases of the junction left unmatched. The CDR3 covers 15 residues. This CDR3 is CASSPGQGRKQPQHF. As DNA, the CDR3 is TGTGCCAGCAGCCCGGGACAGGGTAGGAAACAGCCCCAGCATTTT.

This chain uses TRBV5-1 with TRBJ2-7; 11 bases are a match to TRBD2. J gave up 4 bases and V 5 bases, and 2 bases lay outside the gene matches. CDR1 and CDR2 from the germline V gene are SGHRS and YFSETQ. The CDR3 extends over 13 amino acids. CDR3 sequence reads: CASRASGGYEQYF. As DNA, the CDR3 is TGCGCCAGCAGGGCTAGCGGGGGGTACGAGCAGTACTTC.

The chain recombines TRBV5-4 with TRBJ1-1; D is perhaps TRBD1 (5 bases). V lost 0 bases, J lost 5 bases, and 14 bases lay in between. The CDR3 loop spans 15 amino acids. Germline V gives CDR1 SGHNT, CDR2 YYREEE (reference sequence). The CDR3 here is CASSLDRWSRTEAFF. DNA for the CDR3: TGTGCCAGCAGCTTGGACAGGTGGTCGAGAACTGAAGCTTTCTTT.

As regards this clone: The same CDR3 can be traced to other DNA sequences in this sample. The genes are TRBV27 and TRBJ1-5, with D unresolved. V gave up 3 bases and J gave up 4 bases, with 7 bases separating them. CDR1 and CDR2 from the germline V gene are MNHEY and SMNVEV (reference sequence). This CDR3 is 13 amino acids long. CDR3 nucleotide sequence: TGTGCCAGCAGTTTTGTGGGAAATCAGCCCCAGCATTTT. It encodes CASSFVGNQPQHF.